This TCR beta chain was profiled in a study of cytomegalovirus exposure and HLA in healthy donors. About the research overall: The Caucasian-associated ancestry cluster contained about 80% of the approximately 400 genotyped donors. The study's findings and limits: It was in a later analysis that TCR association rates were seen to vary by HLA locus, highest for DRB1 and lowest for HLA-C. Reports indicate that TCR beta sequences accurately predicted the HLA-A and HLA-B alleles of most subjects.

The PCR contained 60 Vbeta and 13 Jbeta primers. TCRdb keeps only in-frame clones here, not all; method: immunoSEQ multiplex PCR. Of fewer than 150,000 clones in the sample, 80% were seen once. With regard to this clone: Its target is unknown.

This CDR3 has 13 amino acids. The germline V gene encodes CDR1 MDHEN and CDR2 SYDVKM. Trimming removed 6 bases at V and 1 base at J, with 9 bases between. The clonotype comes from a man aged 25 to 40 in good health and CMV-seronegative. The material sequenced was PBMCs. The rearrangement uses TRBV28 and TRBJ1-2, with D unclear. The CDR3 nucleotides read TGTGCCAGCAGGACGGGGTTTAACTATGGCTACACCTTC. Amino acid sequence: CASRTGFNYGYTF.